The rows below give T cell receptor beta chains drawn from one sample of a study of beta chain features in type 1 diabetes. Profiling relied on immunoSEQ multiplex PCR, and the TCRdb table lists in-frame clones only, not all of them. This table has about 270,000 clones, 13% to 15% appearing once. Sequencing used naive CD4+ T cells from blood. These receptors all come from a woman aged 40 to 50 in good health. The CDR3 runs from the conserved cysteine through the conserved F or W. D genes are given only for firm matches. Rows give clone size only sometimes, using once, few, many, or a class for an expanded clone.

D gene	clone size	V gene	J gene	CDR3 protein	CDR3 DNA
TRBD1	-	TRBV10-3	TRBJ1-1	CAISVTGAMNTEAFF	TGTGCCATCAGTGTGACAGGGGCGATGAACACTGAAGCTTTCTTT
-	-	TRBV5-1	TRBJ2-1	CASSLRTTGSYNEQFF	TGCGCCAGCAGCCTCCGGACGACAGGTTCCTACAATGAGCAGTTCTTC
TRBD1	-	TRBV4-1	TRBJ1-5	CASSQDQVGTGEGQPQHF	TGCGCCAGCAGCCAAGACCAGGTGGGGACAGGGGAAGGTCAGCCCCAGCATTTT
-	few	TRBV6-1	TRBJ2-2	CASSDRSGVTGELFF	TGTGCCAGCAGTGATCGATCAGGGGTTACCGGGGAGCTGTTTTTT
-	-	TRBV9	TRBJ2-1	CASSVDSNEQFF	TGTGCCAGCAGCGTTGACAGCAATGAGCAGTTCTTC
-	few	TRBV7-9	TRBJ1-1	CASSSPAGWNTEAFF	TGTGCCAGCAGCTCCCCGGCAGGGTGGAACACTGAAGCTTTCTTT
-	-	TRBV20-1	TRBJ1-1	CRGGAGTEAFF	TGCAGGGGGGGGGCGGGCACTGAAGCTTTCTTT
TRBD1	few	TRBV5-1	TRBJ2-5	CASSLVGQIQETQYF	TGCGCCAGCAGCTTGGTGGGACAGATCCAAGAGACCCAGTACTTC
TRBD2	few	TRBV6-5	TRBJ2-1	CASSSWTSGGDNEQFF	TGTGCCAGCAGTTCCTGGACTAGCGGGGGGGACAATGAGCAGTTCTTC
TRBD1	few	TRBV5-1	TRBJ1-2	CASSQGQGGHTF	TGCGCCAGCAGCCAAGGACAGGGGGGACACACCTTC
-	few	TRBV19	TRBJ1-1	CASSIKSNTEAFF	TGTGCCAGTAGTATAAAGAGTAACACTGAAGCTTTCTTT
-	few	TRBV2	TRBJ2-5	CASSEGQYQETQYF	TGTGCCAGCAGTGAAGGACAGTACCAAGAGACCCAGTACTTC
-	few	TRBV5-4	TRBJ2-5	CASSSGTTQETQYF	TGTGCCAGCAGCTCTGGGACAACGCAAGAGACCCAGTACTTC
-	-	TRBV29-1	TRBJ2-6	CSVGTGISGANVLTF	TGCAGCGTTGGTACAGGGATCTCTGGGGCCAACGTCCTGACTTTC
-	-	TRBV5-1	TRBJ2-3	CASSSGLNTDTQYF	TGCGCCAGCAGCTCCGGACTGAACACAGATACGCAGTATTTT
TRBD2	-	TRBV5-6	TRBJ2-3	CASSLAGGSRGDTQYF	TGTGCCAGCAGCTTGGCCGGGGGGAGCCGCGGGGATACGCAGTATTTT
TRBD1	few	TRBV7-6	TRBJ2-5	CASSSGTGSKTQYF	TGTGCCAGCAGTTCCGGGACAGGGAGTAAGACCCAGTACTTC
-	few	TRBV21-1	TRBJ2-7	CASSRIAYEQYF	TGTGCCAGCAGCAGAATCGCGTACGAGCAGTACTTC
TRBD1	-	TRBV5-1	TRBJ2-7	CASSLDRGYEQYF	TGCGCCAGCAGCTTGGACAGGGGATACGAGCAGTACTTC
TRBD2	-	TRBV27	TRBJ2-1	CASSLSDVAGGQGEQFF	TGTGCCAGCAGTTTATCTGACGTAGCGGGGGGGCAGGGTGAGCAGTTCTTC
TRBD2	-	TRBV5-4	TRBJ2-3	CASSPNRLAGGMDTQYF	TGTGCCAGCAGCCCTAATCGGCTAGCGGGGGGGATGGATACGCAGTATTTT
TRBD2	few	TRBV5-4	TRBJ2-1	CASSFQGGAGGPNEQFF	TGTGCCAGCAGCTTTCAAGGTGGTGCGGGGGGGCCGAATGAGCAGTTCTTC
-	few	TRBV19	TRBJ1-5	CASKSAGGGLRQPQHF	TGTGCCAGTAAATCCGCCGGGGGAGGCTTGCGTCAGCCCCAGCATTTT
-	few	TRBV2	TRBJ2-5	CASSEAGEETQYF	TGTGCCAGCAGTGAAGCAGGGGAAGAGACCCAGTACTTC
TRBD2	-	TRBV4-2	TRBJ2-5	CASSPRSSGSLLQETQYF	TGTGCCAGCAGCCCCCGGTCTAGCGGGAGTTTATTACAAGAGACCCAGTACTTC
-	few	TRBV4-2	TRBJ2-5	CASSQEAASPKTQYF	TGTGCCAGCAGCCAAGAGGCTGCCTCGCCAAAGACCCAGTACTTC
-	-	TRBV18	TRBJ2-2	CASSAGQHSNTGELFF	TGTGCCAGCTCAGCGGGACAGCACTCGAACACCGGGGAGCTGTTTTTT
-	-	TRBV9	TRBJ2-7	CASSVGSYPFEQYF	TGTGCCAGCAGCGTAGGTTCCTACCCCTTCGAGCAGTACTTC
TRBD1	few	TRBV5-4	TRBJ1-1	CASSPPESLDRGKMNTEAFF	TGTGCCAGCAGCCCACCTGAGAGCTTAGACAGGGGTAAAATGAACACTGAAGCTTTCTTT
-	-	TRBV18	TRBJ1-5	CASSPLGTTQPQHF	TGTGCCAGCTCACCGCTAGGGACAACTCAGCCCCAGCATTTT
TRBD1	-	TRBV6-5	TRBJ1-2	CASRKDRTHTF	TGTGCCAGCAGGAAGGACAGGACGCACACCTTC
TRBD1	-	TRBV19	TRBJ1-4	CASSILGGTVEKLFF	TGTGCCAGTAGTATATTAGGCGGGACAGTCGAAAAACTGTTTTTT
-	many	TRBV5-4	TRBJ2-1	CASSLDSYAQFF	TGTGCCAGCAGCTTGGATAGCTACGCCCAGTTCTTC
TRBD1	few	TRBV19	TRBJ1-2	CASTGQVSYGYTF	TGTGCCAGTACGGGACAGGTTAGCTATGGCTACACCTTC
TRBD1	-	TRBV4-2	TRBJ1-1	CASSQGQGYTEAFF	TGTGCCAGCAGCCAGGGACAGGGGTATACTGAAGCTTTCTTT
-	-	TRBV18	TRBJ2-1	CASSSLNRDNEQFF	TGTGCCAGCTCATCTCTTAACAGGGACAATGAGCAGTTCTTC